The 14 T cell receptor beta chains listed next were all sequenced from one sample in a study of cytomegalovirus exposure and HLA in healthy donors. PCR employed 60 Vbeta and 13 Jbeta primers. Using immunoSEQ multiplex PCR, the repertoire was profiled, and TCRdb retains in-frame clones only, with some absent. This sample carries 85,000 to 95,000 clones, roughly 72% of them seen once, and the ten largest clones take under 25%. The source material was PBMCs. All receptors come from a man aged 25 to 45 in good health and CMV-seropositive.

This clone was observed once. The chain has TRBV6-5 and TRBJ2-6; D remains unclear. The CDR3 runs to 13 residues. V lost 6 bases and J lost 4, with 7 bases in between. Germline V gene sequence: CDR1 MNHEY, CDR2 SVGAGI. CDR3 region: CASSPQGANVLTF. CDR3 coding DNA: TGTGCCAGCAGCCCGCAGGGGGCCAACGTCCTGACTTTC.

This clone occurred a few times. V gene TRBV19 combines with J gene TRBJ2-7; D ambiguous. V was clipped by 3 bases and J by 2 bases, with 17 bases between them. The CDR3 runs 16 residues. Germline-derived CDR1 and CDR2 are LNHDA and SQIVND (reference sequence). CDR3: CASSIRTASSAYEQYF. The CDR3, as DNA: TGTGCCAGTAGTATTCGAACTGCCTCATCCGCCTACGAGCAGTACTTC.

This clone was seen a handful of times. The rearrangement links TRBV6-5 to TRBJ1-1, with 8 bases that match TRBD1. This CDR3 is 16 amino acids long. Germline trimming cut 4 bases from V and 1 base from J; bases unmatched to any gene: 8. Per germline, CDR1 MNHEY and CDR2 SVGAGI. The CDR3 loop reads CASSFRGQEPNTEAFF. The CDR3 bases are TGTGCCAGCAGTTTCAGGGGACAGGAACCGAACACTGAAGCTTTCTTT.

The chain couples TRBV5-1 to TRBJ2-2; D is ambiguous. Germline lookup yields CDR1 SGHRS and CDR2 YFSETQ. CDR3 length: 14 amino acids. The ends were cut back, 0 bases at V and 8 bases at J, with 11 bases in the middle. The CDR3 DNA follows: TGCGCCAGCAGCTTGGAATCCGGTTCGGGGGAGCTGTTTTTT. This codes for CASSLESGSGELFF.

In this sample, this clone turned up once. J is TRBJ1-2 and V is TRBV5-4, with 10 positions matching TRBD1. The V gene's germline CDR1 is SGHNT and CDR2 YYREEE (reference sequence). The CDR3 loop spans 17 amino acids. V was pared by 2 bases and J by 3 bases, with 10 bases of the junction left unmatched. As DNA, the CDR3 is TGTGCCAGCAGCTTTCACCGGGACAGGGGATATGACTATGGCTACACCTTC. Translation gives CASSFHRDRGYDYGYTF.

The V call is TRBV5-1, the J call TRBJ1-1; 7 bases match TRBD1. This CDR3 comprises 14 residues. CDR1 and CDR2 from the germline V gene are SGHRS and YFSETQ. V shed 7 bases and J 4 bases; nucleotides not matched to a gene: 10. CDR3 sequence (DNA): TGCGCCAGCCAACCCCAGGGGGATGTCACTGAAGCTTTCTTT. Amino acid sequence: CASQPQGDVTEAFF.

The rearrangement uses TRBV5-5 and TRBJ2-5; 8 bases are shared with TRBD1. The J segment lost 5 bases and the V segment lost 4 bases, leaving 10 bases of the junction unmatched. The CDR3 is 15 amino acids. Germline V gene data show CDR1 as SGHKS and CDR2 as YYEKEE (reference sequence). The CDR3 protein is CASSQDRVRVETQYF. The CDR3 coding sequence is TGTGCCAGCAGCCAGGACAGGGTCAGGGTGGAGACCCAGTACTTC.

The J gene is TRBJ2-7, the V gene TRBV14, with D hard to call. CDR3 length: 14 amino acids. The germline gives CDR1 SGHDN, CDR2 FVKESK. V lost 1 base to trimming and J lost 4 bases, with 11 bases between them. CDR3 DNA: TGTGCCAGCAGCCAAGTTGGAGATCAGTACGAGCAGTACTTC. This translates into CASSQVGDQYEQYF.

The rearrangement joins TRBV25-1 to TRBJ2-2, with TRBD1 matching over 8 bases. Germline CDR1 and CDR2: MGHDK and SYGVNS. This CDR3 has 17 amino acids. The J segment lost 3 bases and the V segment lost 2 bases, leaving 8 bases of the junction unmatched. The CDR3 region is CASSEIVWTGHTGELFF. CDR3 bases: TGTGCCAGCAGTGAAATTGTGTGGACAGGGCACACCGGGGAGCTGTTTTTT.

The table lists this clone with a count of one. The genes are TRBV29-1 and TRBJ2-7; a possible D gene is TRBD1 (6 bases). This CDR3 contains 14 residues. V lost 5 bases, J lost 6 bases, and 20 bases lay in between. Germline V gives CDR1 SQVTM, CDR2 ANQGSEA. The CDR3 coding sequence is TGCAGCGTTTCCGGGACACTAGGTCTTGGCGAGCAGTACTTC. It translates to CSVSGTLGLGEQYF.

The sample holds a few counts of this clone. J is TRBJ1-4 and V is TRBV5-5; the D is unclear. Germline values: CDR1 SGHKS, CDR2 YYEKEE (reference sequence). The CDR3 has 15 residues. Trimming left V 0 bases short and J 2 bases short, with 8 bases between. The CDR3: CASSLGIGTNEKLFF. The DNA of the CDR3 is TGTGCCAGCAGCTTGGGGATCGGGACTAATGAAAAACTGTTTTTT.

V and J are TRBV29-1 and TRBJ1-1, with 7 bases matching TRBD1. The CDR3 runs to 12 residues. The V segment lost 7 bases and the J segment 3 bases; nucleotides outside the gene matches: 5. In germline, CDR1 is SQVTM, CDR2 ANQGSEA. The CDR3 spells CSGSQGDTEAFF. In nucleotides, the CDR3 is TGCAGCGGGTCCCAGGGGGACACTGAAGCTTTCTTT. The variable domain in full, with the rest retrieved from reference TRBV29-1 and TRBJ1-1, is SAVISQKPSRDICQRGTSLTIQCQVDSQVTMMFWYRQQPGQSLTLIATANQGSEATYESGFVIDKFPISRPNLTFSTLTVSNMSPEDSSIYLCSGSQGDTEAFFGQGTRLTVV.

V and J are TRBV10-2 and TRBJ2-1; the match to TRBD2 covers 8 bases. Germline V gene data show CDR1 as WSHSY and CDR2 as SAAADI. The CDR3 consists of 17 residues. After removal of 1 base from V and 1 base from J, the junction contained 6 bases not matched to a gene. The CDR3 here is CASSEFSGGGSYNEQFF. The CDR3 DNA follows: TGCGCCAGCAGTGAGTTTTCGGGCGGGGGGTCCTACAATGAGCAGTTCTTC.

The chain employs TRBV28 and TRBJ1-1; D is unresolved. The CDR3 length is 12 residues. Trimming shortened V by 3 bases and J by 10 bases, and 12 bases separated the two germline ends. In germline, CDR1 is MDHEN, CDR2 SYDVKM. The DNA for the CDR3 is TGTGCCAGCAGTTTCCAATTGAGGGCAGCTTTCTTT. Translated, it gives CASSFQLRAAFF. The complete variable domain, with remaining parts taken from reference TRBV28 and TRBJ1-1, reads DVKVTQSSRYLVKRTGEKVFLECVQDMDHENMFWYRQDPGLGLRLIYFSYDVKMKEKGDIPEGYSVSREKKERFSLILESASTNQTSMYLCASSFQLRAAFFGQGTRLTVV.